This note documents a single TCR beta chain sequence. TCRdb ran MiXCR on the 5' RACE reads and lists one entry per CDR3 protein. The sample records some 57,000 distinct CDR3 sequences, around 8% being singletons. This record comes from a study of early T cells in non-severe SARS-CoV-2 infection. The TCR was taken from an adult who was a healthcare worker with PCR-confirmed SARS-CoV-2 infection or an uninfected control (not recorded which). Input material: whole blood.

Here the CDR3 DNA reads TGTGCCAGCATAGGGAGGCGGGGTTCCAACACTGAAGCTTTCTTT. Amino acids: CASIGRRGSNTEAFF. The chain carries TRBV2 and TRBJ1-1; D remains unclear. From germline, CDR1 is SNHLY and CDR2 FYNNEI. V lost 7 bases, J lost 2 bases, and 17 bases lay in between. The length of the CDR3 is 15 residues.